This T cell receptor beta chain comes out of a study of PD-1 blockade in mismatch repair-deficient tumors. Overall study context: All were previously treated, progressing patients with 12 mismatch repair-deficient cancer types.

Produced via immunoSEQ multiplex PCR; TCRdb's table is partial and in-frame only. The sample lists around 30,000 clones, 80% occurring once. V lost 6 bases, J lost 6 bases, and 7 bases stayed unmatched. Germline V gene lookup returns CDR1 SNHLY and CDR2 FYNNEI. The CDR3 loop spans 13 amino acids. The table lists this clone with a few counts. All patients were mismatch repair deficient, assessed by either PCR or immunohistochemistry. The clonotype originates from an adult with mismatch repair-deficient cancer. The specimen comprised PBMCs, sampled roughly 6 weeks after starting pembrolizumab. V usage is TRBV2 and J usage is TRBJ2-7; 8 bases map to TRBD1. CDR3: CASRGQENREQYF. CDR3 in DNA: TGTGCCAGCAGGGGACAGGAAAATCGCGAGCAGTACTTC.